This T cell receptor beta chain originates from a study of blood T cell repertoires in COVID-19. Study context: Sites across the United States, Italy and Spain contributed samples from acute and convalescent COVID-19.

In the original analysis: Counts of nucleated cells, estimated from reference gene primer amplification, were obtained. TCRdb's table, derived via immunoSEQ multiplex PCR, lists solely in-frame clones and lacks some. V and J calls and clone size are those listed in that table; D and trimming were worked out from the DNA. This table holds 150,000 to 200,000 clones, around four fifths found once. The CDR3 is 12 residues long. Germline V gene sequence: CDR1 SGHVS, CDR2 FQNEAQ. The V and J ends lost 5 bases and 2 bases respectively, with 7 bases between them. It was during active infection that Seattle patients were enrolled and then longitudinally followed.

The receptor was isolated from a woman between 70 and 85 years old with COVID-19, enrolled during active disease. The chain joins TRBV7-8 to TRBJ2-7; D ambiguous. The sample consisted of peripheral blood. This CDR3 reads CASSPTAYEQYF. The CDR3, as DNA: TGTGCCAGCAGCCCCACTGCCTACGAGCAGTACTTC. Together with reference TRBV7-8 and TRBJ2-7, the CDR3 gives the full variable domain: GAGVSQSPRYKVAKRGQDVALRCDPISGHVSLFWYQQALGQGPEFLTYFQNEAQLDKSGLPSDRFFAERPEGSVSTLKIQRTQQEDSAVYLCASSPTAYEQYFGPGTRLTVT.